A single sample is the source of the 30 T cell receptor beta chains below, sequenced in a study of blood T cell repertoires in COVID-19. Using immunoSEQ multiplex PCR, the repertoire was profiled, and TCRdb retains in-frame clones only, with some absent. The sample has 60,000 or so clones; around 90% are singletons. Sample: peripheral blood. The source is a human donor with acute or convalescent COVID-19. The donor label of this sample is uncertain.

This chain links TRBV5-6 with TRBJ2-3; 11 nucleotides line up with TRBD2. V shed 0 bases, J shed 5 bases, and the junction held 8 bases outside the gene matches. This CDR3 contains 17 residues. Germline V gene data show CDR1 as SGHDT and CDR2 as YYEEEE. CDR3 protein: CASSLVQTSGVIDTQYF. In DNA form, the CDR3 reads TGTGCCAGCAGCTTGGTCCAGACTAGCGGGGTTATAGATACGCAGTATTTT.

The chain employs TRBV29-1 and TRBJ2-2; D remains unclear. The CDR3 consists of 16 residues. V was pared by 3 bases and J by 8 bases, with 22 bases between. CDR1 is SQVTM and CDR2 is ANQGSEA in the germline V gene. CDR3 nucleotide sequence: TGCAGCGTTGAGGCCTCGGGTTACGAGGTTAGAGGGGAGCTGTTTTTT. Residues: CSVEASGYEVRGELFF.

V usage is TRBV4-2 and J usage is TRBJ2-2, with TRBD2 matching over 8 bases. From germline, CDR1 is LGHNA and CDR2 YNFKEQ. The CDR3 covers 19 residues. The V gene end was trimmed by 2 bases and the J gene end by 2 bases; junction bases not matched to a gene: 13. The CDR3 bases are TGTGCCAGCAGCCAACAACGCGGGGGGAGCGTAGGTAACACCGGGGAGCTGTTTTTT. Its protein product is CASSQQRGGSVGNTGELFF.

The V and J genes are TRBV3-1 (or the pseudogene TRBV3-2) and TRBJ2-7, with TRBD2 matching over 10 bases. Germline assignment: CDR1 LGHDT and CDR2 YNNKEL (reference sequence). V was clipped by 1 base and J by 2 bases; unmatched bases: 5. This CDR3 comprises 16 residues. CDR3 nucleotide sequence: TGTGCCAGCAGCCAAGTTCGGACTAGCGGCACCTACGAGCAGTACTTC. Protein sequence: CASSQVRTSGTYEQYF.

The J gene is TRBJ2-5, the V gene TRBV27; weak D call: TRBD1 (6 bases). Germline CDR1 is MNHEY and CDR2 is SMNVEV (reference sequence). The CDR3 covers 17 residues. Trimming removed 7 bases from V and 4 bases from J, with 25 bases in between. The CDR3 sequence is CASTPARLGGIVETQYF. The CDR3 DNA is TGTGCCAGCACCCCAGCGAGGTTAGGGGGTATAGTAGAGACCCAGTACTTC.

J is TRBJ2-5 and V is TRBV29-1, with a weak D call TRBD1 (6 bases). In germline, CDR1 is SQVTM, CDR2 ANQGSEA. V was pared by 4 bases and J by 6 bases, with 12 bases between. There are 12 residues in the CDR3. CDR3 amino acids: CSVASGEQTQYF. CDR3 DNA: TGCAGCGTTGCCTCAGGGGAGCAGACCCAGTACTTC. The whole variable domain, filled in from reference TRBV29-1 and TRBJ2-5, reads SAVISQKPSRDICQRGTSLTIQCQVDSQVTMMFWYRQQPGQSLTLIATANQGSEATYESGFVIDKFPISRPNLTFSTLTVSNMSPEDSSIYLCSVASGEQTQYFGPGTRLLVL.

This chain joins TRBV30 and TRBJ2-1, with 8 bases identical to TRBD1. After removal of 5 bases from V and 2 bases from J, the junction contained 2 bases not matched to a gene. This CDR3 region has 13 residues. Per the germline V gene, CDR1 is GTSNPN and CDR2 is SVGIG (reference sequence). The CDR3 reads CAWGTGAYNEQFF. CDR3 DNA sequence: TGTGCCTGGGGGACAGGCGCCTACAATGAGCAGTTCTTC. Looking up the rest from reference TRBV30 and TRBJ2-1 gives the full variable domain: SQTIHQWPATLVQPVGSPLSLECTVEGTSNPNLYWYRQAAGRGLQLLFYSVGIGQISSEVPQNLSASRPQDRQFILSSKKLLLSDSGFYLCAWGTGAYNEQFFGPGTRLTVL.

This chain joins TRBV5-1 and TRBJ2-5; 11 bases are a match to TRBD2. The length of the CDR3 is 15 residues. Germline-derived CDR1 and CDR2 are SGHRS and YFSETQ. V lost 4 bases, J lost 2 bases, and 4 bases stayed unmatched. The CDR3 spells CASSPGTSGQETQYF. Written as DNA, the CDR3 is TGCGCCAGCAGCCCCGGGACTAGCGGACAAGAGACCCAGTACTTC.

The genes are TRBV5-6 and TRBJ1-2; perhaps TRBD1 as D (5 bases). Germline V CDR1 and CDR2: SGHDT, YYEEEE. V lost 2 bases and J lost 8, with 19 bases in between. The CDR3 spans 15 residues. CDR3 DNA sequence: TGTGCCAGCAGCTTTTACGGGGGAGGCAGCGGAGGCTACACCTTC. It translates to CASSFYGGGSGGYTF. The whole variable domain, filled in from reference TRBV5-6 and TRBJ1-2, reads DAGVTQSPTHLIKTRGQQVTLRCSPKSGHDTVSWYQQALGQGPQFIFQYYEEEERQRGNFPDRFSGHQFPNYSSELNVNALLLGDSALYLCASSFYGGGSGGYTFGSGTRLTVV.

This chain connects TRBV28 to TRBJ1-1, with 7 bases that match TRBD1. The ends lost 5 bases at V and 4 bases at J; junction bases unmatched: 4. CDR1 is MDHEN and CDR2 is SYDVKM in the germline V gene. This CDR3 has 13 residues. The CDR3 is CASSPQGTTEAFF. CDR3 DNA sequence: TGTGCCAGCAGTCCACAGGGGACCACTGAAGCTTTCTTT.

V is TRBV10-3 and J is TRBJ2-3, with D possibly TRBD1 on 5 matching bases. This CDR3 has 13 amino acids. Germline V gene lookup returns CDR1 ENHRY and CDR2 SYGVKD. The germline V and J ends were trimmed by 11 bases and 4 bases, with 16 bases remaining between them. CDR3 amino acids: CAARDFKADTQYF. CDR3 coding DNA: TGTGCCGCCAGGGATTTTAAGGCAGATACGCAGTATTTT.

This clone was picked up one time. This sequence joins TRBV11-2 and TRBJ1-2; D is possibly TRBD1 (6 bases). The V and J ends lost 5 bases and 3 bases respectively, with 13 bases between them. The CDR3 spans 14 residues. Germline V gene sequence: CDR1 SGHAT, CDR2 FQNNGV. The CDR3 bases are TGTGCCAGCAGCCCCGGGGCAGGGGACTATGGCTACACCTTC. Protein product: CASSPGAGDYGYTF.

The CDR3 protein is CASSPGTSAIDTQYF. The CDR3 nucleotides read TGTGCCAGCTCACCCGGGACTAGCGCCATAGATACGCAGTATTTT. The chain uses TRBV18 and TRBJ2-3, with 10 bases identical to TRBD2. Trimming at V came to 3 bases and at J to 5 bases, leaving 5 bases not matched to a gene. This CDR3 is 15 amino acids long. Germline loops: CDR1 KGHSH, CDR2 LQKENI.

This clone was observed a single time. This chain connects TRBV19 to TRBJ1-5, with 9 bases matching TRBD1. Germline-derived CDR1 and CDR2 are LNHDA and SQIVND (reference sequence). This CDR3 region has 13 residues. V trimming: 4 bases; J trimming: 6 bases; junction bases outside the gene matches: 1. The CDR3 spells CASSRTGVQPQHF. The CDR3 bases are TGTGCCAGTAGTAGGACAGGGGTTCAGCCCCAGCATTTT.

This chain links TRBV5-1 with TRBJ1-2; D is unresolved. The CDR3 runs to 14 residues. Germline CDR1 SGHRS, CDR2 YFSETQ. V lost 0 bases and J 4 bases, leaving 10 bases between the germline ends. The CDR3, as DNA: TGCGCCAGCAGCTTGGAAGCAAGCCCCTATGGCTACACCTTC. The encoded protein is CASSLEASPYGYTF.

The CDR3 sequence is CASSFYPDRLQETQYF. For the CDR3, the DNA is TGTGCCAGCAGTTTTTACCCGGACAGGTTACAAGAGACCCAGTACTTC. The chain employs TRBV28 and TRBJ2-5, with 7 bases aligning to TRBD1. Per germline, CDR1 MDHEN and CDR2 SYDVKM. The CDR3 contains 16 residues. The J segment lost 2 bases and the V segment lost 3 bases, leaving 9 bases of the junction unmatched.

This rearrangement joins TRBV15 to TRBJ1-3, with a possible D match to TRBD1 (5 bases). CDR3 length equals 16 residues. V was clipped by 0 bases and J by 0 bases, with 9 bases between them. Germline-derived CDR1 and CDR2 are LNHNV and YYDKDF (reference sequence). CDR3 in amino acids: CATSRDPQVSGNTIYF. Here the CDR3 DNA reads TGTGCCACCAGCAGAGATCCACAGGTCTCTGGAAACACCATATATTTT.

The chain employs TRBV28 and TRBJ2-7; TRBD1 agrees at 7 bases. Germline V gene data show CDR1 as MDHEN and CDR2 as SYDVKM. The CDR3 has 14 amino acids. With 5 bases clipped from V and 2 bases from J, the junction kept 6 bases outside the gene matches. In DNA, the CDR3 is TGTGCCAGCAGTCTGGGACAGAAAGCCTACGAGCAGTACGTC. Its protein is CASSLGQKAYEQYV.

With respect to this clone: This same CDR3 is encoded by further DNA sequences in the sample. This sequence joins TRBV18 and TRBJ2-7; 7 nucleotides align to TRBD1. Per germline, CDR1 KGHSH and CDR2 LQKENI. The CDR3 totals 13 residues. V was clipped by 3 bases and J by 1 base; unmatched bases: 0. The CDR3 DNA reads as TGTGCCAGCTCACCGGGACAGTCCTACGAGCAGTACTTC. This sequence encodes CASSPGQSYEQYF.

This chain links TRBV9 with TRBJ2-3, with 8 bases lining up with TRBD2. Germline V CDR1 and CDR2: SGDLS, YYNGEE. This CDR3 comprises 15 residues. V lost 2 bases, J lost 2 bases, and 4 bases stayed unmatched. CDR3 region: CASSVGLADTDTQYF. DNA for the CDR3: TGTGCCAGCAGCGTTGGACTAGCAGACACAGATACGCAGTATTTT.

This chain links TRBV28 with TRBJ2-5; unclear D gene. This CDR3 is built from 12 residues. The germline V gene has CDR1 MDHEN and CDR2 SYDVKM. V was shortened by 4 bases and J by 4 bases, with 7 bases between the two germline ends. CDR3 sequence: CASSSQRETQYF. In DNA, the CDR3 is TGTGCCAGCAGTTCACAAAGAGAGACCCAGTACTTC. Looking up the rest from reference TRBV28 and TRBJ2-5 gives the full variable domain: DVKVTQSSRYLVKRTGEKVFLECVQDMDHENMFWYRQDPGLGLRLIYFSYDVKMKEKGDIPEGYSVSREKKERFSLILESASTNQTSMYLCASSSQRETQYFGPGTRLLVL.

The CDR3 loop is CASSMPGLASNEQFF. Written as DNA, the CDR3 is TGCGCCAGCAGCATGCCGGGACTAGCGAGTAATGAGCAGTTCTTC. The chain recombines TRBV5-1 with TRBJ2-1; 10 nucleotides line up with TRBD2. The CDR3 length is 15 residues. Germline-derived CDR1 and CDR2 are SGHRS and YFSETQ. The V segment lost 4 bases and the J segment 7 bases; nucleotides outside the gene matches: 8.

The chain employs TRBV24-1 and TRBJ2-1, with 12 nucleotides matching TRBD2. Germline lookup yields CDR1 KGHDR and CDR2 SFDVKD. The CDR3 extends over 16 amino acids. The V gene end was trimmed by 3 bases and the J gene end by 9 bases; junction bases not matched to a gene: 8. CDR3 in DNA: TGTGCCACCAGTGATGTGACTAGCGGGGGCCTTTCTGAGCAGTTCTTC. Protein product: CATSDVTSGGLSEQFF.

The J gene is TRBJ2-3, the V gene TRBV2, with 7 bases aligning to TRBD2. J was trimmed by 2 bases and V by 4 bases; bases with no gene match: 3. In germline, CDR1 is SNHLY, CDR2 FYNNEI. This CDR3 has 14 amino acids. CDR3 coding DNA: TGTGCCAGCAGTGGGACTAGACCCACAGATACGCAGTATTTT. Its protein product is CASSGTRPTDTQYF.

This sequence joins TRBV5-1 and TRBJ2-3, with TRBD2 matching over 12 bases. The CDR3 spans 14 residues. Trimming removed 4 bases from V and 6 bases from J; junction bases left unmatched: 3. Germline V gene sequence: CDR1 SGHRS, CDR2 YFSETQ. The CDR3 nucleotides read TGCGCCAGCAGCCGTGGACTAGCGGGGGATACGCAGTATTTT. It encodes CASSRGLAGDTQYF.

The CDR3 sequence is CASSVTGSTEAFF. CDR3 DNA sequence: TGTGCCAGCAGTGTGACAGGGAGCACTGAAGCTTTCTTT. The chain joins TRBV12-3 or TRBV12-4 to TRBJ1-1; the match to TRBD1 covers 7 bases. Trimming removed 5 bases from V and 4 bases from J; junction bases left unmatched: 4. The length of the CDR3 is 13 residues.

CDR3 sequence: CSGSGFYGYTF. In nucleotides, the CDR3 is TGCAGCGGGAGTGGGTTCTATGGCTACACCTTC. The rearrangement links TRBV29-1 to TRBJ1-2; D gene unclear. Looked up from germline, CDR1 is SQVTM and CDR2 is ANQGSEA. The CDR3 loop spans 11 amino acids. The V end was cut by 7 bases, the J end by 4 bases, with 10 bases between.

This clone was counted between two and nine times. DNA of the CDR3: TGTGCCAGCAGCTTCTATGGGGACTCCACAGATACGCAGTATTTT. Residues: CASSFYGDSTDTQYF. This rearrangement joins TRBV5-8 to TRBJ2-3, with D maybe TRBD2 (6 bases). The germline V gene has CDR1 SGHTS and CDR2 YDEGEE. The CDR3 totals 15 residues. V lost 2 bases to trimming and J lost 2 bases, with 12 bases between them.

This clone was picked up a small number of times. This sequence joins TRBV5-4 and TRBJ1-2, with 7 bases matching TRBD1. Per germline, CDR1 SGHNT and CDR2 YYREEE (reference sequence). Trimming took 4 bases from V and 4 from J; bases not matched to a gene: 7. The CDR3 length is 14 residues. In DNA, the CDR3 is TGTGCCAGCAGCCTGAGACAGGGCGGCTATGGCTACACCTTC. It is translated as CASSLRQGGYGYTF.

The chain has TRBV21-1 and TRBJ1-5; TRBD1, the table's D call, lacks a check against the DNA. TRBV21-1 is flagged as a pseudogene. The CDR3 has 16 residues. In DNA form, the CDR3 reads TGTGCCAGCAGCAACAATCTACAGGGGGCCAATCAGCCCCAGCATTTT. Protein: CASSNNLQGANQPQHF.